This TCR beta chain is from a study of post-analysis software for immune sequencing data. Note on this clonotype: Its matching antigen is unknown.

The CDR3 has 16 residues. With 4 bases removed from V and 2 bases from J, the gap between germline ends came to 17 bases. Built from TCR beta cDNA, the libraries had unique molecular identifiers in them. There were about 1 to 10 million T cells, and roughly 0.5 million cDNA molecules came from them. TCRdb reanalysed the PCR reads using MiXCR and keeps one entry per CDR3 protein. Of hundreds of thousands of distinct CDR3 sequences listed, approximately 45% are singletons. Study-wide results and limits: In patients, TRBV5-6, TRBV5-1 and TRBV20-1 belonged to 4 or 5 TRBV segments found more frequently than in controls.

The gene calls are TRBV12-3 or TRBV12-4 and TRBJ1-2, with D unclear. Material: blood. This TCR was recovered from a girl aged 5-17 years with multiple sclerosis. The DNA for the CDR3 is TGTGCCAGCAGTTCCTCAGGTCAGCGCCTGAACTATGGCTACACCTTC. It yields the protein CASSSSGQRLNYGYTF.